The TCR beta chain described here comes from a study of CD8 T cells in ankylosing spondylitis. This CDR3 comprises 11 residues. Trimming shortened V by 5 bases and J by 11 bases, and 10 bases separated the two germline ends. Germline V gives CDR1 SGHTA, CDR2 FQGNSA. Each CDR3 protein gets one entry after TCRdb re-called the 5' RACE reads with MiXCR. This table holds under 130,000 distinct CDR3 sequences, around 24% found once. The sequencing sample was made of synovial fluid, either unsorted or a sorted T cell fraction (not recorded which). The sequence was obtained from a male donor with ankylosing spondylitis. The rearrangement joins TRBV7-2 to TRBJ2-1, with D hard to call. Written as DNA, the CDR3 is TGTGCCAGCAGCCAAGCCGAGAAGCAGTTCTTC. Translating gives CASSQAEKQFF.